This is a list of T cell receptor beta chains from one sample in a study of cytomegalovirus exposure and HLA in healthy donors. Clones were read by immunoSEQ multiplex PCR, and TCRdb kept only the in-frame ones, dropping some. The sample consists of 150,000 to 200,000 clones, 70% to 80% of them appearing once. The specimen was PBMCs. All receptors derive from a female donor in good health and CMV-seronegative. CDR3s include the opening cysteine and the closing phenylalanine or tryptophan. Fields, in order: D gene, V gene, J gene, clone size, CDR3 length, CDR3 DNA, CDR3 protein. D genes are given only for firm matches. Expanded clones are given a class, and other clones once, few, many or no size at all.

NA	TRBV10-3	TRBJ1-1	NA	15	TGTGCCATCAGTGAGTCCCAGGGAATGAACACTGAAGCTTTCTTT	CAISESQGMNTEAFF
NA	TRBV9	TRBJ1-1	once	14	TGTGCCAGCAGCGTAGTGAGGGGAGGCACTGAAGCTTTCTTT	CASSVVRGGTEAFF
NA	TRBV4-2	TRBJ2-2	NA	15	TGTGCCAGCAGTGGGACTCCCCTAACCACCGGGGAGCTGTTTTTT	CASSGTPLTTGELFF
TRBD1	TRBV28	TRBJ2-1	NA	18	TGTGCCAGCAGGGTCGACAGGGGTCTCGATAGCTCCTACAATGAGCAGTTCTTC	CASRVDRGLDSSYNEQFF
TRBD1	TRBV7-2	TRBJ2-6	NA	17	TGTGCCAGCAGCTACACCGGGACAGGGTCTGGGGCCAACGTCCTGACTTTC	CASSYTGTGSGANVLTF
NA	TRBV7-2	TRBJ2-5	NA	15	TGTGCCAGCAGCCCCGGGCGGGCGCCAGGAGAGACCCAGTACTTC	CASSPGRAPGETQYF
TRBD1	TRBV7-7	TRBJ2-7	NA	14	TGTGCTAGCAGCACCGGGACAGGGAACTACGAGCAGTACTTC	CASSTGTGNYEQYF
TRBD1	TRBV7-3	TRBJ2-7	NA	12	TGTGCCAGCAGCTCGACAGGGCCTAGACAGTACTTC	CASSSTGPRQYF
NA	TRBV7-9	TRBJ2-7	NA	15	TGTGCCAGCAGCTTAGCCGGGACATTGGGCGACGAGCAGTACTTC	CASSLAGTLGDEQYF
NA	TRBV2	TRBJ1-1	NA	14	TGTGCCAGCAGTGTCCCGACAGCGAACACTGAAGCTTTCTTT	CASSVPTANTEAFF
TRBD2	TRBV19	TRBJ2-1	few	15	TGTGCCAGTACTCCAGAGCGGGGGGGCCTCAATGAGCAGTTCTTC	CASTPERGGLNEQFF
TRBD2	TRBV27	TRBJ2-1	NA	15	TGTGCCAGCAGTTCTAGCGGGAGATACTACAATGAGCAGTTCTTC	CASSSSGRYYNEQFF
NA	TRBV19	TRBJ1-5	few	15	TGTGCCAGTAGTATTACGGGTTATAGCAATCAGCCCCAGCATTTT	CASSITGYSNQPQHF
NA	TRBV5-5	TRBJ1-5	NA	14	TGTGCCAGCAGCTTGGGGCGGTACAATCAGCCCCAGCATTTT	CASSLGRYNQPQHF
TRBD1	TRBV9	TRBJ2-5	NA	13	TGTGCCAGCAACAGGGGGCAAACGGAGACCCAGTACTTC	CASNRGQTETQYF
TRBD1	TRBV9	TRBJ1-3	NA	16	TGTGCCAGCAGCGTAGGGACAGGGACCTCTGGAAACACCATATATTTT	CASSVGTGTSGNTIYF
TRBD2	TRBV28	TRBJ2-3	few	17	TGTGCCAGCAGTTTGTGGCGGGGGGGTAGTAGCACAGATACGCAGTATTTT	CASSLWRGGSSTDTQYF
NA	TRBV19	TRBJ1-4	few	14	TGTGCCAGTAGTGCGACTGGGTTTAATGAAAAACTGTTTTTT	CASSATGFNEKLFF
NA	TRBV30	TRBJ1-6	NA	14	TGTGCCTGGAGTAATGGACAGCATAATTCACCCCTCCACTTT	CAWSNGQHNSPLHF
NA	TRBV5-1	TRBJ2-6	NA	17	TGCGCCAGCAGCTCAAATCCTACAGCCCCTGGGGCCAACGTCCTGACTTTC	CASSSNPTAPGANVLTF
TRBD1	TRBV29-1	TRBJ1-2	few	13	TGCAGCGGGTCGGACAGGGCGGGTCAAGGCTACACCTTC	CSGSDRAGQGYTF
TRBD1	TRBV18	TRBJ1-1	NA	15	TGTGCCAGCTCAGCCCGGACAGGGTTGAACACTGAAGCTTTCTTT	CASSARTGLNTEAFF
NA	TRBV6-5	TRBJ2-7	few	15	TGTGCCAGCAGTTACTCGCCGTCAGTCGTCTACGAGCAGTACTTC	CASSYSPSVVYEQYF
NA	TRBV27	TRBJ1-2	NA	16	TGTGCCAGCAGGCGGGATGCCTTACAAAGCGGCTATGGCTACACCTTC	CASRRDALQSGYGYTF
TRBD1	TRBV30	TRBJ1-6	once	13	TGTGCCTGGGGATTAGGGGGCGGTTCACCCCTCCACTTT	CAWGLGGGSPLHF
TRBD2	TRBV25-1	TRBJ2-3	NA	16	TGTGCCAGCAGCGGCCCTATAGCGGGACCGGGGGGTACGCAGTATTTT	CASSGPIAGPGGTQYF
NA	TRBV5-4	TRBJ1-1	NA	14	TGTGCCAGCAGCTTGGGACAAGCGAACACTGAAGCTTTCTTT	CASSLGQANTEAFF
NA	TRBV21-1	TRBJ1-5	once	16	TGTGCCAGCAGCAACCACACAGGGGGCGTCAATCAGCCCCAGCATTTT	CASSNHTGGVNQPQHF
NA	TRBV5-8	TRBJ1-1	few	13	TGTGCCAGCAGCTTAAGAGGGAACACTGAAGCTTTCTTT	CASSLRGNTEAFF
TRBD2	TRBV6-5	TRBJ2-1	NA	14	TGTGCCAGCAGTTACTCGGGAGGGGTCAATGAGCAGTTCTTC	CASSYSGGVNEQFF
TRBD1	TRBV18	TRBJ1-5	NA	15	TGTGCCAGCTCGCTGGACAGGCAGGGCAATCAGCCCCAGCATTTT	CASSLDRQGNQPQHF
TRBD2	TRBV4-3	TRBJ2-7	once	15	TGCGCCAGCAGCCATAGGACTAGCGGCTCCTACGAGCAGTACTTC	CASSHRTSGSYEQYF
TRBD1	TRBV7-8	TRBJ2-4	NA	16	TGTGCCAGCAGCTTAGGGTCAGGGGGAGCCAAAAACAGTCAGTACTTC	CASSLGSGGAKNSQYF
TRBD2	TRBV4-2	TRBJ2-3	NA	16	TGTGCCAGCAGCCAAGTTGCTAGCGGGAGCTTCGTGACGCAGTATTTT	CASSQVASGSFVTQYF
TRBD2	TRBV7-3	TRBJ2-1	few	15	TGTGCCAGCAGCCGGGGACTAGCGGGAATCGATGAGCAGTTCTTC	CASSRGLAGIDEQFF
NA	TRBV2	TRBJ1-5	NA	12	TGTGCCAGCAGTGAAAGAGGTCAGCCCCAGCATTTT	CASSERGQPQHF
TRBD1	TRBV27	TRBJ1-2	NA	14	TGTGCCAGCGCCTTCGGACAGGGGGCCTTCGGCTACACCTTC	CASAFGQGAFGYTF
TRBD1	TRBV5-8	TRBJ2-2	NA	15	TGTGCCAGCAGATCCGGGACAGGGGACACCGGGGAGCTGTTTTTT	CASRSGTGDTGELFF
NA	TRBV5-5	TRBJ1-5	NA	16	TGTGCCAGCAGCTTCTCCGGGGGGGAGAGCAATCAGCCCCAGCATTTT	CASSFSGGESNQPQHF
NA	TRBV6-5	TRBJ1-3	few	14	TGTGCCAGCAGTGAAGTGAGTTCTGGAAACACCATATATTTT	CASSEVSSGNTIYF
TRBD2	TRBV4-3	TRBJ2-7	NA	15	TGCGCCAGCAGCCAAGCTAGCGGGAGAAGGTACGAGCAGTACTTC	CASSQASGRRYEQYF
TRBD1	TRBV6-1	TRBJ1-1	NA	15	TGTGCCAGCAGTCGCTCCGGACAGGGTGGGACTGAAGCTTTCTTT	CASSRSGQGGTEAFF
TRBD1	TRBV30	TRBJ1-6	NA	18	TGTGCCTGGAGTGAGGCTCCCCGGGACAGGGAGTTTCGGTCACCCCTCCACTTT	CAWSEAPRDREFRSPLHF
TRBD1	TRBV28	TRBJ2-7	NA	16	TGTGCCAGCAGTTCCCCCCAAGAACGCGACAGGGCCGAGCAGTACTTC	CASSSPQERDRAEQYF
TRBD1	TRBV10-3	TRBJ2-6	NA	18	TGTGCCATCAGTGAGCCGACAGGGATTAGCTCTGGGGCCAACGTCCTGACTTTC	CAISEPTGISSGANVLTF
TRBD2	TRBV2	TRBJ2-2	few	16	TGTGCCAGCAGCGCCACTAGCGGGGGGGCCGGAGGGGAGCTGTTTTTT	CASSATSGGAGGELFF
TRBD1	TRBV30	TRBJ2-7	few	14	TGTGCCTGGACTCCAGGGACAGTTGGGGACGAGCAGTACTTC	CAWTPGTVGDEQYF
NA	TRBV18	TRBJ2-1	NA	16	TGTGCCAGCTCACCAAAAAACACCCGACTAGTGAATGAGCAGTTCTTC	CASSPKNTRLVNEQFF
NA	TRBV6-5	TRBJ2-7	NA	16	TGTGCCAGCAGTTACTCGTTCGGACAGTCTAGCTACGAGCAGTACTTC	CASSYSFGQSSYEQYF
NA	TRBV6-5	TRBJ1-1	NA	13	TGTGCCAGCAGAACTACAGGGATCACTGAAGCTTTTTTT	CASRTTGITEAFF
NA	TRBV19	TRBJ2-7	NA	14	TGTGCCAGTAGTAGTGACTCCGGCTCCTACGAGCAGTACTTC	CASSSDSGSYEQYF
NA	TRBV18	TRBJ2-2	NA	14	TGTGCCAGCTCACCAGAGCAGGGGCGACCCCCACTGTTTTTT	CASSPEQGRPPLFF
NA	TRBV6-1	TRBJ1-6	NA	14	TGTGCCAGCAGTGCTGGAGATTATAATTCACCCCTCCACTTT	CASSAGDYNSPLHF